This TCR beta chain is drawn from a study of cytomegalovirus exposure and HLA in healthy donors. Some clones are missing from TCRdb's copy, which holds only in-frame ones; the method was immunoSEQ multiplex PCR. The sample lists approximately 72,000 clones; less than 95% were seen once. J lost 4 bases, V lost 6 bases, and 6 bases had no gene match. Germline V gene data show CDR1 as SQVTM and CDR2 as ANQGSEA. This CDR3 contains 13 residues. The TCR was taken from a woman under 30 in good health and CMV-seronegative. Sequencing was done on a sample of PBMCs. The chain carries TRBV29-1 and TRBJ2-7, with 10 bases that match TRBD1. DNA for the CDR3: TGCAGCGTCCGGGACAGGGGCGCATACGAGCAGTACTTC. Translating gives CSVRDRGAYEQYF.